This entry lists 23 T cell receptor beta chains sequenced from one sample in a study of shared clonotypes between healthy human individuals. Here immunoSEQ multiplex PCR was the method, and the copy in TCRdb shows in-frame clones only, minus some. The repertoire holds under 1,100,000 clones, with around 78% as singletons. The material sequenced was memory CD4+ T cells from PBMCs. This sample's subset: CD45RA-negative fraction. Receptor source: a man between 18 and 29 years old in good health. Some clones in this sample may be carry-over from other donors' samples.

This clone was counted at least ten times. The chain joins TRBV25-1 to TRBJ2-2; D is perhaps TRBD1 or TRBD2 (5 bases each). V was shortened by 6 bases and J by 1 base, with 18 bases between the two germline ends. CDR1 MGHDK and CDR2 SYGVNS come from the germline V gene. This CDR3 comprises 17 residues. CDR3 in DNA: TGTGCCAGCAGCCCCGACTTCCGGGACGGGAACACCGGGGAGCTGTTTTTT. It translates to CASSPDFRDGNTGELFF.

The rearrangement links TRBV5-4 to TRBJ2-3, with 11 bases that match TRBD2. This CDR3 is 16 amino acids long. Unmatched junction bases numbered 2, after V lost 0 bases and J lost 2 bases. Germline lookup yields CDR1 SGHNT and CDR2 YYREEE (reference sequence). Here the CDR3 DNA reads TGTGCCAGCAGCTTGGGACTAGCGGGGCACACAGATACGCAGTATTTT. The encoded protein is CASSLGLAGHTDTQYF.

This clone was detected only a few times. CDR3 nucleotide sequence: TGCGCCAGCAGCCAAGGGACTAGCGGGAGCTTGGCCTACAATGAGCAGTTCTTC. This translates into CASSQGTSGSLAYNEQFF. This sequence joins TRBV4-1 and TRBJ2-1; 13 bases are shared with TRBD2. The junction had 5 bases not matched to a gene; V was cut back by 1 base and J by 2 bases. CDR1 is MGHRA, CDR2 YSYEKL, per germline. The CDR3 contains 18 residues.

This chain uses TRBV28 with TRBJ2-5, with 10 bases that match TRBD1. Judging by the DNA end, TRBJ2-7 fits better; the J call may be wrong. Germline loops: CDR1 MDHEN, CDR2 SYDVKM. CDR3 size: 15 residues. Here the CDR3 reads CASSPTGTGVDEQYF. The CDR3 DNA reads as TGTGCCAGCTCCCCGACCGGGACAGGGGTTGACGAGCAGTACTTC.

This CDR3 reads CASNDMFSYNEQFF. The CDR3 DNA is TGTGCCAGCAATGACATGTTCTCCTACAATGAGCAGTTCTTC. The J gene is TRBJ2-1, the V gene TRBV2, with D unresolved. There are 14 residues in the CDR3. The germline V gene has CDR1 SNHLY and CDR2 FYNNEI. With 7 bases removed from V and 0 bases from J, the gap between germline ends came to 10 bases.

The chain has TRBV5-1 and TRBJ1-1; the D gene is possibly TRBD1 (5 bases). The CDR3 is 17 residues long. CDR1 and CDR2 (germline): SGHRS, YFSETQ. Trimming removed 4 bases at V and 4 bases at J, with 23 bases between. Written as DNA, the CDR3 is TGCGCCAGCAGCCCCCGCCCCAGGGCCTCGCTGGGCACTGAAGCTTTCTTT. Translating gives CASSPRPRASLGTEAFF.

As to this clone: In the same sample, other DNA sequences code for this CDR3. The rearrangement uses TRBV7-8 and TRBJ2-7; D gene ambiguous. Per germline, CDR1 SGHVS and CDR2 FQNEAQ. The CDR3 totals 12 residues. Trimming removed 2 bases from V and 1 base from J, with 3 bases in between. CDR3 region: CASSLNSYEQYF. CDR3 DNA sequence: TGTGCCAGCAGCTTAAATTCCTACGAGCAGTACTTC.

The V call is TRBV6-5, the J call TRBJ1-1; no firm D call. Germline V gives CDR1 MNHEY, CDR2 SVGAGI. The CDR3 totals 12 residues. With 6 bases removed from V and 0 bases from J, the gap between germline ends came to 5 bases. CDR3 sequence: CASRLLNTEAFF. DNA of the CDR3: TGTGCCAGCAGGTTACTGAACACTGAAGCTTTCTTT.

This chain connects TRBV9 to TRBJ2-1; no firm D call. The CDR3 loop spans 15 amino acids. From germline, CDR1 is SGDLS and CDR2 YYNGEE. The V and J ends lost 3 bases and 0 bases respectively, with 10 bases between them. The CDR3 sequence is CASSENSGSYNEQFF. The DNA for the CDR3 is TGTGCCAGCAGCGAGAACAGTGGCTCCTACAATGAGCAGTTCTTC.

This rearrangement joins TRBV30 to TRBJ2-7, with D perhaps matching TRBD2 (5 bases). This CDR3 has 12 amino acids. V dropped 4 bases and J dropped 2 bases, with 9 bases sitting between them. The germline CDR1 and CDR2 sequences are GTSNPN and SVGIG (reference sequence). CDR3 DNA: TGTGCCTGGACCCACGGGGCCTACGAGCAGTACTTC. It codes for CAWTHGAYEQYF.

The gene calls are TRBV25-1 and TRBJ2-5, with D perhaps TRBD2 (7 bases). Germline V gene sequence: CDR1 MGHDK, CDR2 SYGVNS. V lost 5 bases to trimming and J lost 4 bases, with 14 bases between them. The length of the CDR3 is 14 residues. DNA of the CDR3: TGTGCCAGCAGTCCCCTCGGGGGGCTAGAGACCCAGTACTTC. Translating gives CASSPLGGLETQYF. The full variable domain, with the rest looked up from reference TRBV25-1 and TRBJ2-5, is EADIYQTPRYLVIGTGKKITLECSQTMGHDKMYWYQQDPGMELHLIHYSYGVNSTEKGDLSSESTVSRIRTEHFPLTLESARPSHTSQYLCASSPLGGLETQYFGPGTRLLVL.

The CDR3 here is CASSLEATRPSNEQFF. CDR3 bases: TGTGCCAGCAGCTTAGAAGCGACCCGTCCTAGCAATGAGCAGTTCTTC. The chain combines TRBV7-2 with TRBJ2-1; D is unclear. V was pared by 1 base and J by 6 bases, with 16 bases between. There are 16 residues in the CDR3. CDR1 and CDR2 (germline): SGHTA, FQGNSA.

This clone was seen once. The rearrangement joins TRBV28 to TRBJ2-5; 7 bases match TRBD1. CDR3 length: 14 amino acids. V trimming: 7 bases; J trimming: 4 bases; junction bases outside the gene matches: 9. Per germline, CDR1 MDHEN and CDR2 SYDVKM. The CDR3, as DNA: TGTGCCAGCATCCCCCTTAGACAGGGAGAGACCCAGTACTTC. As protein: CASIPLRQGETQYF.

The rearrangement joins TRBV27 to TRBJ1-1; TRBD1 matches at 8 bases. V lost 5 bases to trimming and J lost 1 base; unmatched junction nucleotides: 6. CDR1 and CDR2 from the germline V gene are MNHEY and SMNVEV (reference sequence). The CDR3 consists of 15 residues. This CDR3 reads CASSQNGQGNTEAFF. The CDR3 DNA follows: TGTGCCAGCAGTCAAAACGGACAGGGGAACACTGAAGCTTTCTTT.

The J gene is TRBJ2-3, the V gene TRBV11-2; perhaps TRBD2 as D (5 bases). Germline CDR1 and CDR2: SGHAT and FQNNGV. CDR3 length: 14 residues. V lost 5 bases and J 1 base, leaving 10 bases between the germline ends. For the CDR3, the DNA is TGTGCCAGCAGCCGCGACGGGGGCACAGATACGCAGTATTTT. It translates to CASSRDGGTDTQYF. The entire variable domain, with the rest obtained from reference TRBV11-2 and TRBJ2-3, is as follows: EAGVAQSPRYKIIEKRQSVAFWCNPISGHATLYWYQQILGQGPKLLIQFQNNGVVDDSQLPKDRFSAERLKGVDSTLKIQPAKLEDSAVYLCASSRDGGTDTQYFGPGTRLTVL.

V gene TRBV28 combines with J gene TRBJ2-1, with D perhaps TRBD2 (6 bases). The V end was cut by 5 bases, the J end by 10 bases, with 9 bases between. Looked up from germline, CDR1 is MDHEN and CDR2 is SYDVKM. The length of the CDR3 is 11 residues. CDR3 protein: CASSAGGEQFF. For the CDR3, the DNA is TGTGCCAGCAGTGCCGGGGGAGAGCAGTTCTTC.

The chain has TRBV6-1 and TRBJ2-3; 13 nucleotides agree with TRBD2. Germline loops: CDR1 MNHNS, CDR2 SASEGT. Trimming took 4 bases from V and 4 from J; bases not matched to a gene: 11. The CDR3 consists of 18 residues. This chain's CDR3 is CASSVTTGLAGDPDTQYF. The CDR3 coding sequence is TGTGCCAGCAGTGTAACCACAGGACTAGCGGGAGACCCAGATACGCAGTATTTT.

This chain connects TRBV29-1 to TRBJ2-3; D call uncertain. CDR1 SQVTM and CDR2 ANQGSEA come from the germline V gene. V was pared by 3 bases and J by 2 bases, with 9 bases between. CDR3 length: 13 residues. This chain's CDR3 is CSVENRYTDTQYF. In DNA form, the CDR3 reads TGCAGCGTTGAGAATCGTTACACAGATACGCAGTATTTT.

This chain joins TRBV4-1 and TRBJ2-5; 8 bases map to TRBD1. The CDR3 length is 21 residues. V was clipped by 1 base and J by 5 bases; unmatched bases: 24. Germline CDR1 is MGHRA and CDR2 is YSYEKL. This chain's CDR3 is CASSQVVRSGQGAPYRETQYF. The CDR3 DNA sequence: TGCGCCAGCAGCCAAGTGGTCCGAAGCGGTCAGGGGGCGCCGTATAGGGAGACCCAGTACTTC.

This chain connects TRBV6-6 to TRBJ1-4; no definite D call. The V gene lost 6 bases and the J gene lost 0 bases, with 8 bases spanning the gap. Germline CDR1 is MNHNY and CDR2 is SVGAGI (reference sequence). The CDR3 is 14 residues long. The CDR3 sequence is CASRVRATNEKLFF. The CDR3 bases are TGTGCCAGCAGGGTCCGTGCAACTAATGAAAAACTGTTTTTT.

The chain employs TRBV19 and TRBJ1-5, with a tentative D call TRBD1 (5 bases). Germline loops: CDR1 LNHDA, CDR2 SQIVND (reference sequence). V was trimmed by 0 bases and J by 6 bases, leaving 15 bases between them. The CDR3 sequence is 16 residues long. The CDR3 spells CASSIDSGRPRQPQHF. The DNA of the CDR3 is TGTGCCAGTAGTATAGATTCAGGGCGGCCCCGTCAGCCCCAGCATTTT.

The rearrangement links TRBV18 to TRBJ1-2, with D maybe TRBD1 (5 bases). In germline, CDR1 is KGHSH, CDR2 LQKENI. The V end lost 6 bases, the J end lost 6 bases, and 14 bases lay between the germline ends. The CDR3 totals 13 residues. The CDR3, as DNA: TGTGCCAGCTCCCCTCAGGGTGACCATGGCTACACCTTC. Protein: CASSPQGDHGYTF.

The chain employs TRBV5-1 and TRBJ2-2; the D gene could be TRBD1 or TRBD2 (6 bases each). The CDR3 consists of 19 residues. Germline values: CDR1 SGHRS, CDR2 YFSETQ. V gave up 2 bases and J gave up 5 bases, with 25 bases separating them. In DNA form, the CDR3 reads TGCGCCAGCAGCTTCTTGTTCCGGGACATCCTAGGAGGGACCGGGGAGCTGTTTTTT. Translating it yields CASSFLFRDILGGTGELFF.